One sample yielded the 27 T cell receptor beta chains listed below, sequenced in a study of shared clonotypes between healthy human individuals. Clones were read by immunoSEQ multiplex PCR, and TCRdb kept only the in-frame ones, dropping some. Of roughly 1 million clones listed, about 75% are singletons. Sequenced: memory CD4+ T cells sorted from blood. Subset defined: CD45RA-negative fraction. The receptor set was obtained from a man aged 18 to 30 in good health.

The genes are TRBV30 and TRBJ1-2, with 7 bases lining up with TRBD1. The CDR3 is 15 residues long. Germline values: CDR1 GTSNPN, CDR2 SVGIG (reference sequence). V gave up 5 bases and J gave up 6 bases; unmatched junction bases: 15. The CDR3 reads CAWSLPVAGGHGYTF. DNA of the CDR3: TGTGCCTGGTCCCTCCCCGTTGCAGGGGGACATGGCTACACCTTC.

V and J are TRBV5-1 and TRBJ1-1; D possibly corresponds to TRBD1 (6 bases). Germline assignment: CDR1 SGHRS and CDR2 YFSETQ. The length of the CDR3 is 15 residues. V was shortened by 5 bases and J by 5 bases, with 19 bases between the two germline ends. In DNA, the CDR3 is TGCGCCAGCAGTAGGGAGGGGGGCCGGGAAACTGAAGCTTTCTTT. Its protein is CASSREGGRETEAFF.

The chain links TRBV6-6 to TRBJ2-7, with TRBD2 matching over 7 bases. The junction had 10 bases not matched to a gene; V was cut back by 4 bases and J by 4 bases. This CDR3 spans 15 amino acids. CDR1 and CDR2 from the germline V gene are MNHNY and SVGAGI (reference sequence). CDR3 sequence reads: CASSFPSGTLYEQYF. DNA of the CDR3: TGTGCCAGCAGTTTTCCTAGCGGTACCCTATACGAGCAGTACTTC.

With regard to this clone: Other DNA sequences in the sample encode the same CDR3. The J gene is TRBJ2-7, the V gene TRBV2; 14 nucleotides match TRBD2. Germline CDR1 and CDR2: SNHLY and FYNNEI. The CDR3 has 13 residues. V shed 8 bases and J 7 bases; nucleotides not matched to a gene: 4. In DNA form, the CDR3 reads TGTGCCAGCTCAGGACTAGCGGGGGGTGAGCAGTACTTC. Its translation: CASSGLAGGEQYF.

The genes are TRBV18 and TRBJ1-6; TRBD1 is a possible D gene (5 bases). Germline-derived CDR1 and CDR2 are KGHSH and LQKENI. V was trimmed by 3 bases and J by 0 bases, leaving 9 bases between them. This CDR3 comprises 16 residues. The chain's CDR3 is CASSPGQNSYNSPLHF. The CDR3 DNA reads TGTGCCAGCTCACCGGGGCAGAACTCCTATAATTCACCCCTCCACTTT.

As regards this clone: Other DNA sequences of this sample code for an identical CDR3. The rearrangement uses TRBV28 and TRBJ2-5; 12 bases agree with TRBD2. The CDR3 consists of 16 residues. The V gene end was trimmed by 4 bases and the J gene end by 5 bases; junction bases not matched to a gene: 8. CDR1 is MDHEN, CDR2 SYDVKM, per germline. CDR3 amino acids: CASSSPLAGGQETQYF. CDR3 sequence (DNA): TGTGCCAGCAGTTCCCCCCTAGCGGGGGGGCAGGAGACCCAGTACTTC.

CDR3 coding DNA: TGTGCCTGGAAGTACGATGGTAACACCATATATTTT. Translated: CAWKYDGNTIYF. This sequence joins TRBV30 and TRBJ1-3, with D uncertain. Germline CDR1 and CDR2: GTSNPN and SVGIG (reference sequence). This CDR3 contains 12 residues. Trimming removed 4 bases from V and 7 bases from J, with 11 bases in between.

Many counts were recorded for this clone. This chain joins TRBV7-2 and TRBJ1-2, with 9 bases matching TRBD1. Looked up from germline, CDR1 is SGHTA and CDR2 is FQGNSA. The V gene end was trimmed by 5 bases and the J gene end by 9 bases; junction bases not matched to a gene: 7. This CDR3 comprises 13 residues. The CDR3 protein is CASSPGTGRRYTF. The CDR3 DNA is TGTGCCAGCAGCCCCGGGACAGGGAGGCGCTACACCTTC.

The CDR3 DNA follows: TGTGCCAGCAGTTTCACAGGGGTTAGCAATCAGCCCCAGCATTTT. It encodes CASSFTGVSNQPQHF. The genes are TRBV28 and TRBJ1-5, with 7 bases fitting TRBD1. Germline values: CDR1 MDHEN, CDR2 SYDVKM. This CDR3 is 15 amino acids long. J lost 0 bases, V lost 3 bases, and 2 bases had no gene match.

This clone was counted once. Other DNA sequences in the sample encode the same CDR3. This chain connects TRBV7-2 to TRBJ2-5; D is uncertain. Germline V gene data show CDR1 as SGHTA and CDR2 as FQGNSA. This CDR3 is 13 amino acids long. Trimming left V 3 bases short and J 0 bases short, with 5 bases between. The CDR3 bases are TGTGCCAGCAGCTTGTCACACCAAGAGACCCAGTACTTC. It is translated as CASSLSHQETQYF. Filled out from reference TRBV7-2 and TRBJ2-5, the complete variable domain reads GAGVSQSPSNKVTEKGKDVELRCDPISGHTALYWYRQSLGQGLEFLIYFQGNSAPDKSGLPSDRFSAERTGGSVSTLTIQRTQQEDSAVYLCASSLSHQETQYFGPGTRLLVL.

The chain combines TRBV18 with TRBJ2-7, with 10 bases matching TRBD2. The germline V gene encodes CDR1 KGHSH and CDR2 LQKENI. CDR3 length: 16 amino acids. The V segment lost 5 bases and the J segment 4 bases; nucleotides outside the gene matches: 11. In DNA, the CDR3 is TGTGCCAGCTCATCGCCGTCCTTAGCGGGGGGTTACGAGCAGTACTTC. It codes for CASSSPSLAGGYEQYF.

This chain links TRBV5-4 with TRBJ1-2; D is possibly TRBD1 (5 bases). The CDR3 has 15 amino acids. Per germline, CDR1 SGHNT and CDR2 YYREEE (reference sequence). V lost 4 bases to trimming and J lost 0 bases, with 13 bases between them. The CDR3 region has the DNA TGTGCCAGCAGCCTTCCCCTGACAGCTAACTATGGCTACACCTTC. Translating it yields CASSLPLTANYGYTF.

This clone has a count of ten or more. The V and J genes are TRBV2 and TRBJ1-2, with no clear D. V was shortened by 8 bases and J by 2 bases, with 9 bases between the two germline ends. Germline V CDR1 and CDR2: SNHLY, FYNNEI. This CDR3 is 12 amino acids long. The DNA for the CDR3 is TGTGCCAGCTTACAGCAAAACTATGGCTACACCTTC. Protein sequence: CASLQQNYGYTF. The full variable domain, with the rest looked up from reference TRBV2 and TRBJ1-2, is EPEVTQTPSHQVTQMGQEVILRCVPISNHLYFYWYRQILGQKVEFLVSFYNNEISEKSEIFDDQFSVERPDGSNFTLKIRSTKLEDSAMYFCASLQQNYGYTFGSGTRLTVV.

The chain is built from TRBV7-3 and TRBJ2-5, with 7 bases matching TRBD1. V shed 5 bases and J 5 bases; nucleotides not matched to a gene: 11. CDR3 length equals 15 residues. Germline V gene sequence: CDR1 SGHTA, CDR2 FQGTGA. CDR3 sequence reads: CASSQQGFEGETQYF. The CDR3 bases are TGTGCCAGCAGCCAACAGGGGTTTGAGGGGGAGACCCAGTACTTC. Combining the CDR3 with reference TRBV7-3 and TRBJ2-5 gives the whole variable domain GAGVSQTPSNKVTEKGKYVELRCDPISGHTALYWYRQSLGQGPEFLIYFQGTGAADDSGLPNDRFFAVRPEGSVSTLKIQRTERGDSAVYLCASSQQGFEGETQYFGPGTRLLVL.

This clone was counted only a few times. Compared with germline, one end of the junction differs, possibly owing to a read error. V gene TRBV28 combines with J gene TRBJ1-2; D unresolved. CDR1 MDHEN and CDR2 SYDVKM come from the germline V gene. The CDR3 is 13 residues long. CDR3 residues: CASSLSLNYGYTF. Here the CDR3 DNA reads TGTGCCAGCAGTTTATCCCTTAACTACGGCTACACCTTC.

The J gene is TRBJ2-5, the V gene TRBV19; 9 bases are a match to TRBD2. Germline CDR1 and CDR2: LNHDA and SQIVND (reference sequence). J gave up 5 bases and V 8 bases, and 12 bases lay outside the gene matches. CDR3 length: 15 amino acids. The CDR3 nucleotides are TGTGCCAGTGGGGGGAAAGCGGGAGGTTCGGAGACCCAGTACTTC. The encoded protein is CASGGKAGGSETQYF.

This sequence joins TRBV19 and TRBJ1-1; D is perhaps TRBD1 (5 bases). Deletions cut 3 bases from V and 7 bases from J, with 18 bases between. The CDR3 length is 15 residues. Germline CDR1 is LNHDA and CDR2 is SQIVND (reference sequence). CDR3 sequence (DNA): TGTGCCAGTAGTATCGCCCTCACGGGGGGGAGTGAAGCTTTCTTT. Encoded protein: CASSIALTGGSEAFF.

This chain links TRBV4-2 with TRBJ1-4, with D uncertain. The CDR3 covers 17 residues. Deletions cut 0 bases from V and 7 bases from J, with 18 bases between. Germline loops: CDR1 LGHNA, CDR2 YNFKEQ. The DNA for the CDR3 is TGTGCCAGCAGCCAAGACAGCGCCTCCATCCATGGTGAAAAACTGTTTTTT. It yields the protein CASSQDSASIHGEKLFF.

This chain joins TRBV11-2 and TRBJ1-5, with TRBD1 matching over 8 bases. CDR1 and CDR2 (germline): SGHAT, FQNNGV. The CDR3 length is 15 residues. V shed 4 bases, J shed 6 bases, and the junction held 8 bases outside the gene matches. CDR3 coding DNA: TGTGCCAGCAGCTCGACGGACAGGGCGGGTCAGCCCCAGCATTTT. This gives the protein CASSSTDRAGQPQHF. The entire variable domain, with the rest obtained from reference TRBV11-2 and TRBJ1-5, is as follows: EAGVAQSPRYKIIEKRQSVAFWCNPISGHATLYWYQQILGQGPKLLIQFQNNGVVDDSQLPKDRFSAERLKGVDSTLKIQPAKLEDSAVYLCASSSTDRAGQPQHFGDGTRLSIL.

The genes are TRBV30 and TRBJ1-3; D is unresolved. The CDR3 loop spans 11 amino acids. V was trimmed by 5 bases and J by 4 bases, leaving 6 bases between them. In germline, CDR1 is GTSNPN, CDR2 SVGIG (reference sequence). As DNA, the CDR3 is TGTGCCTGGCACAGAGGAAACACCATATATTTT. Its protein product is CAWHRGNTIYF.

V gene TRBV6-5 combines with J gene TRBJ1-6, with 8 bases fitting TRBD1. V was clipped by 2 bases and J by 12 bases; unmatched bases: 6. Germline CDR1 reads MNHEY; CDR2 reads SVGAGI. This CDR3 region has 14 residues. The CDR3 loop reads CASSYDGQGQPLHF. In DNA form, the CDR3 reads TGTGCCAGCAGTTACGACGGACAGGGTCAACCCCTCCACTTT.

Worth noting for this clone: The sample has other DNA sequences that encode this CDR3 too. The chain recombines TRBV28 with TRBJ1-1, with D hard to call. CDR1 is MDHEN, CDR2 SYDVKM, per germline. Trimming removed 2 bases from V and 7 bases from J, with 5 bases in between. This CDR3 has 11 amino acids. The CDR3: CASSLISEAFF. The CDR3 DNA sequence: TGTGCCAGCAGTTTAATCAGTGAAGCTTTCTTT.

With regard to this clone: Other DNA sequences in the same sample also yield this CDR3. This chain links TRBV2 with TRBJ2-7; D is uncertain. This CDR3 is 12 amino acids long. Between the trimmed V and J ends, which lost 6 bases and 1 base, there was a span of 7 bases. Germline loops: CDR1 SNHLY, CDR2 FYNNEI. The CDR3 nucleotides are TGTGCCAGCAGGGGAAGTTCCTACGAGCAGTACTTC. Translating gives CASRGSSYEQYF.

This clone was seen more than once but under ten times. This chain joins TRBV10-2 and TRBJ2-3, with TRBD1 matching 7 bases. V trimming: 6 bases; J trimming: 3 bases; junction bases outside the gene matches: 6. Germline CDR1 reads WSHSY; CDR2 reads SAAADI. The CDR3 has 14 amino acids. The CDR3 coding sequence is TGCGCCAGCAGGAGACAGGGTCTGACAGATACGCAGTATTTT. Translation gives CASRRQGLTDTQYF.

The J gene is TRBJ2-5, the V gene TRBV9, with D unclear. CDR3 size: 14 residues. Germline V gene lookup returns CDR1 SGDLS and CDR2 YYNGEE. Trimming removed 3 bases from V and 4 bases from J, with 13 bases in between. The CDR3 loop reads CASSERVVTETQYF. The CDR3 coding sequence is TGTGCCAGCAGCGAGAGAGTAGTGACAGAGACCCAGTACTTC.

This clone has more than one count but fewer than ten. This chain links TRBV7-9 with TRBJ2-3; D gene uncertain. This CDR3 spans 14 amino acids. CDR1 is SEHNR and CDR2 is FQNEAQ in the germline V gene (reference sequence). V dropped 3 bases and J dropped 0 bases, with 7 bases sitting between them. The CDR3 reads CASSFMISTDTQYF. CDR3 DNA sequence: TGTGCCAGCAGCTTCATGATTAGCACAGATACGCAGTATTTT.

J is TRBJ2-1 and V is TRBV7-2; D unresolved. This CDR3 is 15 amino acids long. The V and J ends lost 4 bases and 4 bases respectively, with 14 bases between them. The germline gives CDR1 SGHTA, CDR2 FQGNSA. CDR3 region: CASSSGPASYNEQFF. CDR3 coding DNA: TGTGCCAGCAGCTCGGGCCCCGCCTCTTACAATGAGCAGTTCTTC.